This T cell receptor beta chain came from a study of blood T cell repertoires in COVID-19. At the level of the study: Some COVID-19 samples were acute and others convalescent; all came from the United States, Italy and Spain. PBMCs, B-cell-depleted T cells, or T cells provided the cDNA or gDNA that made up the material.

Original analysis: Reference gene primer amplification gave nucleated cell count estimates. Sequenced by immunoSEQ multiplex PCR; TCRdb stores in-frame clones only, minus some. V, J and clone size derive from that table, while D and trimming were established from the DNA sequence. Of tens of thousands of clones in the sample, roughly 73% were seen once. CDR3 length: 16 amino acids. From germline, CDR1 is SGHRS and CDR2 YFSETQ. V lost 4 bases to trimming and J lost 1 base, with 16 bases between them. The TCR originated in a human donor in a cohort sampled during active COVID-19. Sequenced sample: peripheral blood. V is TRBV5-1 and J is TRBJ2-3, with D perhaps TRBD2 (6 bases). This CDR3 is CASSLLGAGRTDTQYF. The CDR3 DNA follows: TGCGCCAGCAGCCTACTTGGGGCGGGGCGCACAGATACGCAGTATTTT. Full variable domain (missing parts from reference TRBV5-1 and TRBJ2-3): KAGVTQTPRYLIKTRGQQVTLSCSPISGHRSVSWYQQTPGQGLQFLFEYFSETQRNKGNFPGRFSGRQFSNSRSEMNVSTLELGDSALYLCASSLLGAGRTDTQYFGPGTRLTVL.